These 16 T cell receptor beta chains were sequenced from one sample in a study of identical twins. From the 5' RACE reads, TCRdb called clonotypes with MiXCR, one entry per CDR3 protein. The top ten hold around 1.6% of the sample, which has some 630,000 distinct CDR3 sequences, about 7% seen once. In addition, the sample was reused for a study of yellow fever vaccine responses in identical twins.

Material for sequencing was PBMCs. The receptor source for this set is a woman aged 18-30 years in good health.

There are a few counts of this clonotype. This rearrangement joins TRBV9 to TRBJ2-3; TRBD2 matches at 9 bases. V was pared by 0 bases and J by 5 bases, with 7 bases of the junction left unmatched. Germline V gene lookup returns CDR1 SGDLS and CDR2 YYNGEE. The CDR3 runs 16 residues. CDR3 nucleotide sequence: TGTGCCAGCAGCGTAGGCGGCGGGGGGGCCCAAGATACGCAGTATTTT. It is translated as CASSVGGGGAQDTQYF. Combining the CDR3 with reference TRBV9 and TRBJ2-3 gives the whole variable domain DSGVTQTPKHLITATGQRVTLRCSPRSGDLSVYWYQQSLDQGLQFLIQYYNGEERAKGNILERFSAQQFPDLHSELNLSSLELGDSALYFCASSVGGGGAQDTQYFGPGTRLTVL.

This clonotype was counted only a few times. The rearrangement uses TRBV5-1 and TRBJ1-6; 10 nucleotides match TRBD1. The CDR3 is made up of 15 amino acids. CDR1 and CDR2 from the germline V gene are SGHRS and YFSETQ. Trimming removed 4 bases from V and 6 bases from J; junction bases left unmatched: 4. This chain's CDR3 is CASSDRDRGNSPLHF. The CDR3 region has the DNA TGCGCCAGCAGCGACCGGGACAGGGGTAATTCACCCCTCCACTTT.

J is TRBJ2-3 and V is TRBV7-6, with 8 bases lining up with TRBD2. CDR3 length equals 16 residues. CDR1 is SGHVS and CDR2 is FNYEAQ in the germline V gene. Trimming took 1 base from V and 4 from J; bases not matched to a gene: 7. The CDR3 DNA reads TGTGCCAGCAGCTTAGGGCAAGCGGGAGTAGCAGATACGCAGTATTTT. This translates into CASSLGQAGVADTQYF.

This clonotype has just a few counts. The V gene is TRBV20-1, the J gene TRBJ2-3, with 7 bases matching TRBD1. The trim removed 3 bases at V and 0 bases at J, leaving 12 bases unmatched. From germline, CDR1 is DFQATT and CDR2 SNEGSKA (reference sequence). The length of the CDR3 is 17 residues. CDR3 protein: CSARGRGKIGSTDTQYF. In nucleotides, the CDR3 is TGCAGTGCTAGGGGCAGGGGGAAAATTGGGAGCACAGATACGCAGTATTTT.

The CDR3 loop reads CASSSTSGSFASYNEQFF. The DNA for the CDR3 is TGTGCCAGCAGTTCAACTAGCGGGAGCTTTGCCTCCTACAATGAGCAGTTCTTC. The chain carries TRBV27 and TRBJ2-1; 11 bases map to TRBD2. Looked up from germline, CDR1 is MNHEY and CDR2 is SMNVEV (reference sequence). V was clipped by 4 bases and J by 0 bases; unmatched bases: 8. This CDR3 contains 18 residues.

Only a few counts were recorded for this clonotype. This sequence joins TRBV6-1 and TRBJ1-2; D not resolved. This CDR3 is built from 14 residues. V shed 6 bases and J shed 4 bases, with 15 bases lying between them. Germline CDR1 MNHNS, CDR2 SASEGT. Written as DNA, the CDR3 is TGTGCCAGCAGCCCAACGCAGGTTAGCTATGGCTACACCTTC. This codes for CASSPTQVSYGYTF.

This clonotype was counted ten times or more. V gene TRBV7-9 combines with J gene TRBJ2-1, with 9 bases that match TRBD1. The junction had 2 bases not matched to a gene; V was cut back by 3 bases and J by 5 bases. The germline V gene encodes CDR1 SEHNR and CDR2 FQNEAQ (reference sequence). This CDR3 spans 14 amino acids. The CDR3 region has the DNA TGTGCCAGCAGCTTCCGGGACAGGGACAATGAGCAGTTCTTC. This encodes CASSFRDRDNEQFF.

This sequence joins TRBV6-5 and TRBJ2-6; D tentatively fits TRBD1 or TRBD2 (5 bases each). Trimming pared 4 bases from V and 1 base from J, leaving 17 bases between. The CDR3 has 18 amino acids. Germline V gives CDR1 MNHEY, CDR2 SVGAGI. The CDR3 protein is CASSSSWGRQSGANVLTF. The DNA for the CDR3 is TGTGCCAGCAGTTCCTCGTGGGGACGCCAGTCTGGGGCCAACGTCCTGACTTTC.

V and J are TRBV5-1 and TRBJ2-7; TRBD2 is a possible D gene (6 bases). There are 15 residues in the CDR3. Germline assignment: CDR1 SGHRS and CDR2 YFSETQ. Deletions cut 4 bases from V and 4 bases from J, with 18 bases between. DNA for the CDR3: TGCGCCAGCAGCCCGCCGGTTGGTAGCGGATACGAGCAGTACTTC. Its protein is CASSPPVGSGYEQYF.

The chain links TRBV19 to TRBJ2-2; possibly TRBD1 or TRBD2 for D (5 bases each). This CDR3 is 17 amino acids long. Trimming removed 6 bases from V and 0 bases from J, with 17 bases in between. Per the germline V gene, CDR1 is LNHDA and CDR2 is SQIVND (reference sequence). For the CDR3, the DNA is TGTGCCAGTAGACTCCTGAAGAGGGGCCCGAACACCGGGGAGCTGTTTTTT. Translation: CASRLLKRGPNTGELFF. The complete variable domain, with remaining parts taken from reference TRBV19 and TRBJ2-2, reads DGGITQSPKYLFRKEGQNVTLSCEQNLNHDAMYWYRQDPGQGLRLIYYSQIVNDFQKGDIAEGYSVSREKKESFPLTVTSAQKNPTAFYLCASRLLKRGPNTGELFFGEGSRLTVL.

There are many counts of this clonotype. The rearrangement links TRBV20-1 to TRBJ2-2; a weak D match, TRBD2 (6 bases). Germline V gene lookup returns CDR1 DFQATT and CDR2 SNEGSKA (reference sequence). CDR3 length: 19 amino acids. Deletions cut 1 base from V and 0 bases from J, with 21 bases between. For the CDR3, the DNA is TGCAGTGCTAGAGGGATAAACGTAGCGGAAATAGCGAACACCGGGGAGCTGTTTTTT. Encoded protein: CSARGINVAEIANTGELFF.

The chain has TRBV7-3 and TRBJ2-2, with 8 bases fitting TRBD2. The CDR3 sequence is 16 residues long. J gave up 4 bases and V 5 bases, and 9 bases lay outside the gene matches. Germline loops: CDR1 SGHTA, CDR2 FQGTGA. The CDR3 loop is CASSARSGSATGELFF. The CDR3 DNA reads TGTGCCAGCAGCGCAAGGAGCGGGAGCGCCACCGGGGAGCTGTTTTTT.

The genes are TRBV6-1 and TRBJ1-3, with D possibly being TRBD1 (5 bases). The germline gives CDR1 MNHNS, CDR2 SASEGT. V was clipped by 8 bases and J by 0 bases, with 14 bases between them. CDR3 size: 15 residues. CDR3 protein: CASGRVGDSGNTIYF. CDR3 nucleotide sequence: TGTGCCAGCGGAAGAGTAGGGGACTCTGGAAACACCATATATTTT.

This clonotype was found many times. This chain links TRBV29-1 with TRBJ2-6; 13 nucleotides match TRBD2. There are 16 residues in the CDR3. With V trimmed by 6 bases and J by 2 bases, 4 bases remained unmatched. Germline V gene sequence: CDR1 SQVTM, CDR2 ANQGSEA. The CDR3 region has the DNA TGCAGCGTCCGGACTAGCGGGAGAACTGGGGCCAACGTCCTGACTTTC. Its translation: CSVRTSGRTGANVLTF.

The chain carries TRBV4-2 and TRBJ2-3, with D tentatively TRBD2 (5 bases). V was cut by 0 bases and J by 8 bases, with 15 bases left in between. The CDR3 loop spans 15 amino acids. The germline V gene has CDR1 LGHNA and CDR2 YNFKEQ. CDR3 nucleotide sequence: TGTGCCAGCAGCCAAGATTTCGCGGCGGGCGGTACGCAGTATTTT. It codes for CASSQDFAAGGTQYF.

This clonotype has more than one count but fewer than ten. V is TRBV7-8 and J is TRBJ1-2, with D unclear. V was trimmed by 3 bases and J by 7 bases, leaving 9 bases between them. Germline V gene data show CDR1 as SGHVS and CDR2 as FQNEAQ. The CDR3 covers 12 residues. Here the CDR3 DNA reads TGTGCCAGCAGCTTGGGTGATCGTGGCTACACCTTC. The encoded protein is CASSLGDRGYTF.